This T cell receptor beta chain is from a study of blood T cell repertoires in COVID-19. Study-wide context: From the United States, Italy and Spain came samples of acute and convalescent COVID-19. The cDNA or gDNA used as material had been derived from T cells, B-cell-depleted T cells, or PBMCs.

In the authors' methods: Scientists estimated how many nucleated cells there were by amplifying reference gene primers. This table comes from immunoSEQ multiplex PCR, and its TCRdb copy is limited to in-frame clones, with some not included. From that table come the V and J calls and clone size; the DNA was used to work out D and trimming. The sample lists just over 75,000 clones, around 80% occurring once. This CDR3 is 17 amino acids long. Trimming took 5 bases from V and 8 from J; bases not matched to a gene: 14. Germline V gives CDR1 SGHTA, CDR2 FQGNSA. V and J are TRBV7-2 and TRBJ2-3, with 12 positions matching TRBD2. This TCR came from a man aged 60-69 years with active or convalescent COVID-19. Sequencing used peripheral blood. The CDR3 coding sequence is TGTGCCAGCAGCCCGACTAGCGGGGGTACTCGAAGAGGTACGCAGTATTTT. Amino acids: CASSPTSGGTRRGTQYF.